These 14 T cell receptor beta chains originate from one sample sequenced in a study of CXCR3-negative and CXCR3-positive naive CD8 T cells. The TRB cDNA libraries were prepared by 5' RACE with UMI labels. Using the 5' RACE reads, TCRdb records one entry per CDR3 protein without DNA. The sample table sets out about 40,000 distinct CDR3 sequences. The sequenced sample consisted of memory CD8+ T cells from blood. These receptors were collected from a human donor in good health. Some clones in this sample may be carry-over from other donors' samples.

The chain recombines TRBV2 with TRBJ2-5; the D gene TCRdb calls, TRBD1, cannot be checked with no DNA. The V gene's germline CDR1 is SNHLY and CDR2 FYNNEI. The CDR3 length is 15 residues. This chain's CDR3 is CASSPGSFSGETQYF.

The V call is TRBV29-1, the J call TRBJ2-3; the TCRdb call, TRBD2, lacks DNA for checking. Germline CDR1 reads SQVTM; CDR2 reads ANQGSEA. This CDR3 comprises 18 residues. CDR3: CSVENFGTSGIGTDTQYF.

The V gene is TRBV14, the J gene TRBJ2-5; TCRdb outputs TRBD2, but without DNA this stays unchecked. This CDR3 is built from 15 residues. Per the germline V gene, CDR1 is SGHDN and CDR2 is FVKESK. The CDR3 region is CASSQDELAGETQYF.

CDR3 loop: CASSSTMAVTDTQYF. V and J are TRBV5-1 and TRBJ2-3. The length of the CDR3 is 15 residues. Germline V gene data show CDR1 as SGHRS and CDR2 as YFSETQ.

The genes are TRBV29-1 and TRBJ2-1; TCRdb selects TRBD1, and the lack of DNA leaves this call unchecked. The CDR3 is made up of 12 amino acids. Germline V lookup: CDR1 SQVTM, CDR2 ANQGSEA. The CDR3: CSYGTGPNEQFF.

The chain links TRBV5-1 to TRBJ2-7; there is no DNA to check the TCRdb D call of TRBD1. Germline V gene sequence: CDR1 SGHRS, CDR2 YFSETQ. This CDR3 comprises 16 residues. The CDR3 reads CASSFELTGASYEQYF. The complete variable domain, with remaining parts taken from reference TRBV5-1 and TRBJ2-7, reads KAGVTQTPRYLIKTRGQQVTLSCSPISGHRSVSWYQQTPGQGLQFLFEYFSETQRNKGNFPGRFSGRQFSNSRSEMNVSTLELGDSALYLCASSFELTGASYEQYFGPGTRLTVT.

V is TRBV20-1 and J is TRBJ2-7. The CDR3 consists of 15 residues. CDR1 DFQATT and CDR2 SNEGSKA come from the germline V gene (reference sequence). CDR3 sequence: CSAPVLQRGSYEQYF.

The gene calls are TRBV12-3 or TRBV12-4 and TRBJ2-2; TCRdb gives TRBD1 as the D gene, but with no DNA this cannot be confirmed. The CDR3 has 15 amino acids. The chain's CDR3 is CASNRPSGDTGELFF.

The CDR3 loop reads CASSLGTSGTLSALEQFF. The chain links TRBV5-1 to TRBJ2-1; TCRdb's D gene call, TRBD2, goes unchecked for lack of DNA. Germline loops: CDR1 SGHRS, CDR2 YFSETQ. CDR3 length: 18 residues. Drawing the rest from reference TRBV5-1 and TRBJ2-1, the complete variable domain is KAGVTQTPRYLIKTRGQQVTLSCSPISGHRSVSWYQQTPGQGLQFLFEYFSETQRNKGNFPGRFSGRQFSNSRSEMNVSTLELGDSALYLCASSLGTSGTLSALEQFFGPGTRLTVL.

The CDR3 loop reads CSARTSGQEYEQFF. The chain combines TRBV20-1 with TRBJ2-1; TCRdb picks TRBD2, but there is no DNA to check that call. This CDR3 contains 14 residues. Germline V gene sequence: CDR1 DFQATT, CDR2 SNEGSKA (reference sequence).

The V and J genes are TRBV7-9 and TRBJ2-7; TCRdb indicates TRBD1, and absent DNA this call remains unverified. This CDR3 is built from 13 residues. CDR1 and CDR2 (germline): SEHNR, FQNEAQ (reference sequence). The CDR3 spells CASSPAGGLEQYF.

The CDR3 sequence is CASSNQGRSYEQYF. The chain has TRBV5-1 and TRBJ2-7; TCRdb selects TRBD1, and the lack of DNA leaves this call unchecked. Germline V gives CDR1 SGHRS, CDR2 YFSETQ. CDR3 length: 14 amino acids. Supplemented by reference TRBV5-1 and TRBJ2-7, the full variable domain reads KAGVTQTPRYLIKTRGQQVTLSCSPISGHRSVSWYQQTPGQGLQFLFEYFSETQRNKGNFPGRFSGRQFSNSRSEMNVSTLELGDSALYLCASSNQGRSYEQYFGPGTRLTVT.

This sequence joins TRBV13 and TRBJ2-3; TCRdb gives TRBD2 as the D gene, but with no DNA this cannot be confirmed. CDR1 is PRHDT, CDR2 FYEKMQ, per germline (reference sequence). This CDR3 has 21 amino acids. The CDR3 spells CASSFHRAASGGAIGTDTQYF.

The chain carries TRBV18 and TRBJ2-7. The CDR3 covers 13 residues. Germline lookup yields CDR1 KGHSH and CDR2 LQKENI. The chain's CDR3 is CASSLYDSYEQYF.